Below are 29 T cell receptor beta chains sequenced from a single sample in a study of blood T cells in healthy people across ages. A second about 7 to 11 cycle PCR used barcoded and J-beta primers. TCRdb reprocessed the 5' RACE reads with MiXCR, giving one entry per CDR3 protein. The sample holds over 600,000 distinct CDR3 sequences, 35% to 50% seen once. The source material was blood. These receptors came from a man of 80 years or more in good health.

This rearrangement joins TRBV4-3 to TRBJ2-7; 9 positions match TRBD2. The CDR3 has 15 amino acids. V was clipped by 3 bases and J by 2 bases; unmatched bases: 5. The germline CDR1 and CDR2 sequences are LGHNA and YSLEER. In DNA form, the CDR3 reads TGCGCCAGCAGCCAGGTAGCGGGAGAGCCCTACGAGCAGTACTTC. It is translated as CASSQVAGEPYEQYF.

The V call is TRBV7-2, the J call TRBJ2-5; no clear D gene. Deletions cut 8 bases from V and 2 bases from J, with 12 bases between. Germline V gene sequence: CDR1 SGHTA, CDR2 FQGNSA. The CDR3 is made up of 13 amino acids. In nucleotides, the CDR3 is TGTGCCAGCTGCCGGACCGCTCAAGAGACCCAGTACTTC. This sequence encodes CASCRTAQETQYF.

The CDR3 loop is CASSYNQRYNEQFF. CDR3 coding DNA: TGTGCCAGCAGTTACAACCAGCGCTACAATGAGCAGTTCTTC. The rearrangement links TRBV6-6 to TRBJ2-1; D gene uncertain. Trimming cost V 2 bases and J 3 bases, with 8 bases left between them. Germline lookup yields CDR1 MNHNY and CDR2 SVGAGI (reference sequence). The CDR3 is 14 amino acids.

The V and J genes are TRBV7-9 and TRBJ2-7, with D unresolved. Trimming removed 2 bases from V and 3 bases from J, with 11 bases in between. The CDR3 spans 14 residues. Germline CDR1 SEHNR, CDR2 FQNEAQ (reference sequence). The CDR3 bases are TGTGCCAGCAGCTTATCGGCATGGAGCTACGAGCAGTACTTC. Its translation: CASSLSAWSYEQYF.

This clonotype was seen only a few times. The V gene is TRBV29-1, the J gene TRBJ1-1; 8 bases agree with TRBD1. Germline loops: CDR1 SQVTM, CDR2 ANQGSEA. Trimming took 4 bases from V and 4 from J; bases not matched to a gene: 2. CDR3 size: 12 residues. This CDR3 is CSVVRGLTEAFF. CDR3 sequence (DNA): TGCAGCGTTGTCAGGGGGCTCACTGAAGCTTTCTTT.

This chain links TRBV28 with TRBJ2-5; 7 positions agree with TRBD1. Germline assignment: CDR1 MDHEN and CDR2 SYDVKM. The CDR3 covers 14 residues. The V gene end was trimmed by 4 bases and the J gene end by 5 bases; junction bases not matched to a gene: 7. CDR3 in DNA: TGTGCCAGCAGTTCAGGGGGTATCGGGGAGACCCAGTACTTC. It yields the protein CASSSGGIGETQYF.

The chain combines TRBV12-3 or TRBV12-4 with TRBJ2-5; 7 positions agree with TRBD2. The CDR3 is 13 residues long. V lost 5 bases and J lost 11; bases outside the gene matches: 11. The chain's CDR3 is CASSPGLFDEQYF. The CDR3 nucleotides are TGTGCCAGCAGTCCGGGACTATTCGATGAGCAGTACTTC.

This chain links TRBV7-9 with TRBJ2-7; D gene ambiguous. From germline, CDR1 is SEHNR and CDR2 FQNEAQ (reference sequence). The germline V and J ends were trimmed by 4 bases and 0 bases, with 10 bases remaining between them. The length of the CDR3 is 14 residues. The chain's CDR3 is CASSSDLSSYEQYF. CDR3 coding DNA: TGTGCCAGCAGCTCGGACCTAAGCTCCTACGAGCAGTACTTC.

This clonotype was detected only a few times. The chain combines TRBV6-2 or TRBV6-3 with TRBJ2-1; 12 bases align to TRBD2. The V gene's germline CDR1 is MNHEY and CDR2 SVGEGT. V dropped 10 bases and J dropped 8; count of bases not matched to a gene: 6. This CDR3 contains 13 residues. CDR3 nucleotides: TGTGCCATCGGACTAGCGGGATATTATGAGCAGTTCTTC. This encodes CAIGLAGYYEQFF.

About this clonotype itself: At one boundary the junction diverges from the germline segment, which might be a read error. The J gene is TRBJ2-1, the V gene TRBV9; TRBD1 agrees at 9 bases. The CDR3 contains 19 residues. Germline CDR1 reads SGDLS; CDR2 reads YYNGEE. The CDR3 DNA follows: TGTGCCAGCAGCGGGCCTCGGACAGGGGACTTTTTATCCTACAACGAGCAGTTCTTC. Its translation is CASSGPRTGDFLSYNEQFF. The whole variable domain, filled in from reference TRBV9 and TRBJ2-1, reads DSGVTQTPKHLITATGQRVTLRCSPRSGDLSVYWYQQSLDQGLQFLIQYYNGEERAKGNILERFSAQQFPDLHSELNLSSLELGDSALYFCASSGPRTGDFLSYNEQFFGPGTRLTVL.

This clonotype has a count of ten or more. J is TRBJ2-1 and V is TRBV11-2; D may be TRBD2 (5 bases). CDR3 length: 15 residues. The V end lost 0 bases, the J end lost 7 bases, and 13 bases lay between the germline ends. Germline-derived CDR1 and CDR2 are SGHAT and FQNNGV. The CDR3 here is CASSLDVGAINEQFF. The CDR3 coding sequence is TGTGCCAGCAGCTTAGATGTGGGAGCGATTAATGAGCAGTTCTTC.

The chain uses TRBV9 and TRBJ2-3; TRBD2 aligns across 8 bases. The germline V gene encodes CDR1 SGDLS and CDR2 YYNGEE. The CDR3 loop spans 14 amino acids. With V trimmed by 1 base and J by 4 bases, 2 bases remained unmatched. CDR3 protein: CASSVKLAADTQYF. CDR3 in DNA: TGTGCCAGCAGCGTAAAACTAGCGGCAGATACGCAGTATTTT. Full variable domain (outside the CDR3, taken from reference TRBV9 and TRBJ2-3): DSGVTQTPKHLITATGQRVTLRCSPRSGDLSVYWYQQSLDQGLQFLIQYYNGEERAKGNILERFSAQQFPDLHSELNLSSLELGDSALYFCASSVKLAADTQYFGPGTRLTVL.

The rearrangement joins TRBV28 to TRBJ2-7; D possibly corresponds to TRBD1 (6 bases). Trimming left V 6 bases short and J 2 bases short, with 14 bases between. The CDR3 totals 14 residues. The germline CDR1 and CDR2 sequences are MDHEN and SYDVKM. The CDR3 spells CASRITGHPYEQYF. The CDR3, as DNA: TGTGCCAGCAGGATAACGGGACATCCCTACGAGCAGTACTTC.

The V call is TRBV14, the J call TRBJ2-1, with 7 bases fitting TRBD2. J lost 15 bases, V lost 1 base, and 15 bases had no gene match. This CDR3 is 15 amino acids long. Germline V gene lookup returns CDR1 SGHDN and CDR2 FVKESK. This CDR3 reads CASSQVDGGRRVLFF. CDR3 nucleotides: TGTGCCAGCAGCCAAGTCGACGGCGGGAGAAGGGTTCTGTTCTTC.

The CDR3 loop is CSARERQGPNQPQHF. The CDR3 nucleotides read TGCAGTGCTAGAGAAAGACAGGGCCCTAATCAGCCCCAGCATTTT. The chain employs TRBV20-1 and TRBJ1-5; 7 positions match TRBD1. This CDR3 has 15 amino acids. With 0 bases clipped from V and 4 bases from J, the junction kept 6 bases outside the gene matches. Germline V CDR1 and CDR2: DFQATT, SNEGSKA (reference sequence).

This chain links TRBV9 with TRBJ2-5, with 14 bases matching TRBD2. The CDR3 runs to 17 residues. Trimming cost V 3 bases and J 11 bases; bases outside gene matches: 15. Germline V lookup: CDR1 SGDLS, CDR2 YYNGEE. In nucleotides, the CDR3 is TGTGCCAGCAGCGCACCAGACGGGACTAGCGGGAGAAGTGAGCAGTACTTC. Residues: CASSAPDGTSGRSEQYF.

This clonotype was seen a handful of times. The chain uses TRBV20-1 and TRBJ2-1, with 9 nucleotides matching TRBD2. The CDR3 is made up of 14 amino acids. The V gene end was trimmed by 3 bases and the J gene end by 4 bases; junction bases not matched to a gene: 4. CDR1 is DFQATT and CDR2 is SNEGSKA in the germline V gene (reference sequence). The CDR3 bases are TGCAGTGCTAGCGGGCTAGCGGGATACAATGAGCAGTTCTTC. Residues: CSASGLAGYNEQFF.

This clonotype was seen only a few times. The chain recombines TRBV27 with TRBJ1-4, with TRBD1 as a possible D gene (5 bases). Germline CDR1 is MNHEY and CDR2 is SMNVEV (reference sequence). The CDR3 sequence is 16 residues long. V lost 0 bases and J 8 bases, leaving 16 bases between the germline ends. The CDR3 protein is CASSLSSPGNKEKLFF. CDR3 DNA: TGTGCCAGCAGTTTATCGAGTCCAGGGAACAAGGAAAAACTGTTTTTT.

A remark on this clonotype: A clone one base away is much larger, so this may be a read error. The V and J genes are TRBV24-1 and TRBJ2-7, with D possibly being TRBD1 (6 bases). Trimming shortened V by 6 bases and J by 2 bases, and 7 bases separated the two germline ends. This CDR3 comprises 12 residues. CDR1 is KGHDR and CDR2 is SFDVKD in the germline V gene. The CDR3 DNA sequence: TGTGCCACCAGTCAGGGGACCTACGAGCAGTACTTC. Its translation is CATSQGTYEQYF.

A word on this clonotype: It may be a read error: a sequence one base away is much more abundant. The V gene is TRBV7-9, the J gene TRBJ2-1; TRBD1 matches 7 bases. Germline assignment: CDR1 SEHNR and CDR2 FQNEAQ (reference sequence). V lost 5 bases and J lost 8; bases outside the gene matches: 15. The CDR3 has 16 amino acids. This chain's CDR3 is CASSIYLRQGGDEQFF. The CDR3 DNA is TGTGCCAGCAGCATCTACCTGAGACAGGGCGGTGATGAGCAGTTCTTC.

The genes are TRBV7-2 and TRBJ2-3, with TRBD1 as a possible D gene (5 bases). This CDR3 comprises 18 residues. Germline assignment: CDR1 SGHTA and CDR2 FQGNSA. The ends were cut back, 3 bases at V and 0 bases at J, with 19 bases in the middle. CDR3 nucleotides: TGTGCCAGCAGCTTGGCGTTCAAAGTACAGGCTAGCACAGATACGCAGTATTTT. This encodes CASSLAFKVQASTDTQYF.

V and J are TRBV20-1 and TRBJ2-3; 7 bases line up with TRBD2. The CDR3 loop spans 16 amino acids. V shed 4 bases and J 5 bases; nucleotides not matched to a gene: 15. The germline CDR1 and CDR2 sequences are DFQATT and SNEGSKA (reference sequence). Here the CDR3 DNA reads TGCAGTGCTAATAACCCGGGGCTAGCGGAGAGAGATACGCAGTATTTT. Protein sequence: CSANNPGLAERDTQYF.

The chain links TRBV10-3 to TRBJ2-5; 13 bases map to TRBD2. Losses at the gene ends were 4 bases for V and 11 bases for J; bases not matched to a gene: 10. This CDR3 is built from 15 residues. The V gene's germline CDR1 is ENHRY and CDR2 SYGVKD. In nucleotides, the CDR3 is TGTGCCATCAGTGGGACTAGCGGGAGCTTCAATGAGCAGTACTTC. It encodes CAISGTSGSFNEQYF.

This clonotype turned up a few times. The chain couples TRBV24-1 to TRBJ2-3; TRBD2 aligns across 12 bases. Germline lookup yields CDR1 KGHDR and CDR2 SFDVKD. V was clipped by 1 base and J by 6 bases; unmatched bases: 7. There are 17 residues in the CDR3. CDR3 sequence reads: CATSDLRTSGNPDTQYF. The CDR3 DNA reads as TGTGCCACCAGTGATTTAAGGACTAGCGGGAATCCGGATACGCAGTATTTT.

V gene TRBV11-2 combines with J gene TRBJ2-4; 12 bases are shared with TRBD2. The CDR3 covers 19 residues. Germline V gene data show CDR1 as SGHAT and CDR2 as FQNNGV. V gave up 5 bases and J gave up 13 bases; unmatched junction bases: 24. CDR3 coding DNA: TGTGCCAGCAGCCCTCGACCTGGGCTAGCGGGAGGGCCTGTCCCCGTGCAGTACTTC. Its translation: CASSPRPGLAGGPVPVQYF.

The J gene is TRBJ2-3, the V gene TRBV12-3 or TRBV12-4, with 7 bases fitting TRBD2. The CDR3 is made up of 15 amino acids. V lost 2 bases and J lost 6; bases outside the gene matches: 8. Here the CDR3 reads CASSLKRTRADTQYF. In DNA form, the CDR3 reads TGTGCCAGCAGTTTAAAGAGGACTAGGGCCGATACGCAGTATTTT.

This chain joins TRBV28 and TRBJ2-5, with 11 bases lining up with TRBD1. The DNA end favors TRBJ2-7, so the J call may be wrong. The CDR3 consists of 13 residues. Per the germline V gene, CDR1 is MDHEN and CDR2 is SYDVKM. The CDR3 coding sequence is TGTGCCAGCAGGAGGGACAGGGGGTCCGAGCAGTACTTC. Amino acids: CASRRDRGSEQYF.

This clonotype came up many times. The V gene is TRBV11-2, the J gene TRBJ2-4; 10 positions match TRBD2. J was trimmed by 0 bases and V by 0 bases; bases with no gene match: 14. Germline CDR1 reads SGHAT; CDR2 reads FQNNGV. The CDR3 runs to 21 residues. CDR3 DNA sequence: TGTGCCAGCAGCTTAGATCGCCCACTGTCGGGACTAGCGACAGCCAAAAACATTCAGTACTTC. Amino acid sequence: CASSLDRPLSGLATAKNIQYF.

The chain combines TRBV12-3 or TRBV12-4 with TRBJ2-1; TRBD2 matches 8 bases. There are 12 residues in the CDR3. V shed 6 bases, J shed 9 bases, and the junction held 4 bases outside the gene matches. The CDR3 bases are TGTGCCAGCAGGGGACTAGTGAGTGAGCAGTTCTTC. Its translation: CASRGLVSEQFF.